This TCR beta chain was identified in a study of technical replicates of blood from several donors. Repertoires were generated with immunoSEQ multiplex PCR, while TCRdb's copy carries only in-frame clones and drops some. The table includes approximately 65,000 clones, 70% to 90% detected once. The length of the CDR3 is 14 residues. In germline, CDR1 is SNHLY, CDR2 FYNNEI. Trimming at V came to 6 bases and at J to 1 base, leaving 3 bases not matched to a gene. The chain employs TRBV2 and TRBJ1-2; TRBD1 agrees at 9 bases. The sequence came from a human donor in good health. Some clones in this sample may be carry-over from other donors' samples. Sequencing input: PBMCs. CDR3: CASSRQGDNYGYTF. The CDR3 region has the DNA TGTGCCAGCAGCCGACAGGGGGATAACTATGGCTACACCTTC. The entire variable domain, with the rest obtained from reference TRBV2 and TRBJ1-2, is as follows: EPEVTQTPSHQVTQMGQEVILRCVPISNHLYFYWYRQILGQKVEFLVSFYNNEISEKSEIFDDQFSVERPDGSNFTLKIRSTKLEDSAMYFCASSRQGDNYGYTFGSGTRLTVV.